This T cell receptor (beta chain) was obtained from a study of control samples from healthy donors and cancer patients. This table comes from immunoSEQ multiplex PCR, and its TCRdb copy is limited to in-frame clones, with some not included. The sample table includes about 190,000 clones. The specimen was blood. The origin of this receptor is a woman in her 30s in good health.

CDR3 region: CASSLVTGGSISGANVLTF. The CDR3, as DNA: TGTGCCAGCAGCTTAGTGACCGGGGGCTCAATCTCTGGGGCCAACGTCCTGACTTTC. The V call is TRBV7-2, the J call TRBJ2-6; D tentatively fits TRBD1 or TRBD2 (6 bases each). Trimming cost V 1 base and J 0 bases, with 16 bases left between them. Germline CDR1 reads SGHTA; CDR2 reads FQGNSA. The CDR3 sequence is 19 residues long.